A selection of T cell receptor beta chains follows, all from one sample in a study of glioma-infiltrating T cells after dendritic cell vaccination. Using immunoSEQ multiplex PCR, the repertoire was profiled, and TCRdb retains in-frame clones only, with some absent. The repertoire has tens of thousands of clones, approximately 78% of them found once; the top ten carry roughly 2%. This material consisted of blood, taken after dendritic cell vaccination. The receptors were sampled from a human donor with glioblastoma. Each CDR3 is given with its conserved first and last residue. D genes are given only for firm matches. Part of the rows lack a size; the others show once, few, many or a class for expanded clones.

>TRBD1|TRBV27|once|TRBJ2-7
CASRPDRGPSGEQYF
TGTGCCAGCAGACCCGACAGGGGCCCTTCAGGCGAGCAGTACTTC
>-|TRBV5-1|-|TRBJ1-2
CASSLLPTSSGNYGYTF
TGCGCCAGCAGCTTGCTACCGACATCCTCAGGGAACTATGGCTACACCTTC
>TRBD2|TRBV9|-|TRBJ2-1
CASSVRGGALDEQFF
TGTGCCAGCAGCGTCCGCGGGGGGGCTCTGGATGAGCAGTTCTTC
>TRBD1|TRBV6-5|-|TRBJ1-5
CASSSGQGVGQPQHF
TGTGCCAGCAGTTCCGGACAGGGGGTAGGTCAGCCCCAGCATTTT
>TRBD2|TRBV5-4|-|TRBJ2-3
CASSRGLAGGLGDTQYF
TGTGCCAGCAGCCGGGGACTAGCGGGAGGGCTGGGAGATACGCAGTATTTT
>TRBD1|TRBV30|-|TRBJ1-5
CAWSAATGRQPQHF
TGTGCCTGGAGTGCCGCGACAGGGAGACAGCCCCAGCATTTT
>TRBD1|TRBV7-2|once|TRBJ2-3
CASSLDRGADTQYF
TGTGCCAGCAGCCTCGACAGGGGCGCAGATACGCAGTATTTT
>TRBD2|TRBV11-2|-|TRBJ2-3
CASSSRAGGTDTQYF
TGTGCCAGCAGCTCTCGAGCGGGGGGCACAGATACGCAGTATTTT
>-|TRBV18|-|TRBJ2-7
CASSPSRDEQYF
TGTGCCAGCTCACCATCTCGGGACGAGCAGTACTTC
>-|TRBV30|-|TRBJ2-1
CAWSPSNEQFF
TGTGCCTGGAGCCCTAGCAATGAGCAGTTCTTC